This T cell receptor (beta chain) derives from a study of shared clonotypes between healthy human individuals. Overall study results and limits: The low donor count limited represented genetic and exposure-history diversity.

A remark on this clone: Antigen unknown.

Around 90 million PBMCs served as the genomic DNA source for unsorted samples. The authors sequenced unsorted PBMC DNA on ten immunoSEQ deep assay plates. Assay used: immunoSEQ multiplex PCR; TCRdb lists only in-frame clones, some missing. This sample has approximately 500,000 clones, with over 70% found just once. This CDR3 comprises 13 residues. The V end was cut by 3 bases, the J end by 2 bases, with 7 bases between. Germline V gene lookup returns CDR1 SGHTA and CDR2 FQGNSA. This rearrangement joins TRBV7-2 to TRBJ1-2; no clear D. The sequence derives from a woman aged 40 to 55 in good health. Some clones in this sample may be carry-over from other donors' samples. The specimen was PBMCs. The CDR3, as DNA: TGTGCCAGCAGCTTCTTACAGAACTATGGCTACACCTTC. Translated: CASSFLQNYGYTF.